The entry that follows covers one T cell receptor (beta chain) sequence. What it binds is unknown. One end of the junction fails to match germline, which may point to a read error. PCR was performed using 60 Vbeta and 13 Jbeta primers. Data came from immunoSEQ multiplex PCR; TCRdb stores just in-frame clones and leaves some out. The sample has roughly 100,000 clones; 60% to 85% are singletons. This CDR3 comprises 15 residues. Germline V gene lookup returns CDR1 SEHNR and CDR2 FQNEAQ (reference sequence). The data belong to a study of cytomegalovirus exposure and HLA in healthy donors. Study context: Earlier, 117 million unique TCR beta sequences were recovered from roughly 170 million T cells by an analysis.

Study-wide points: About 87% or about 30% of the time was how often most TCR beta V segments were productive, according to an earlier analysis. A missense DCLRE1C variant was associated with V- and J-gene trimming of TCR beta chains in a later analysis, and an independent cohort replicated the association. According to a later analysis, most TCR beta chains associated with CMV appeared HLA-restricted.

The specimen sequenced was PBMCs. The receptor comes from a man aged 50-59 years in good health and CMV-seropositive. The chain joins TRBV7-9 to TRBJ2-3; 8 bases are a match to TRBD2. CDR3 in DNA: TGTTCCAGCAGCCCGACTAGCGTGAGCACAGATACGCAGTATTTT. It is translated as CSSSPTSVSTDTQYF.